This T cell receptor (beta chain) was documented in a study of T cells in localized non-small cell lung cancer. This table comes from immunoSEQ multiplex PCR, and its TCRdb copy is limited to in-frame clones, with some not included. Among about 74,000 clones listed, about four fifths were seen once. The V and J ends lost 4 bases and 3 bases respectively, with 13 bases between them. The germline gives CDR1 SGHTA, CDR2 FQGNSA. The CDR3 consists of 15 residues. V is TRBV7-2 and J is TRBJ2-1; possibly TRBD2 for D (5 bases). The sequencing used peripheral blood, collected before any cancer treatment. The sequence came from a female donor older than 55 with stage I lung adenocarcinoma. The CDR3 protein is CASSSSYAGYNEQFF. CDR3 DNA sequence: TGTGCCAGCAGCTCGTCCTACGCGGGCTACAATGAGCAGTTCTTC.